The clone carrying this TCR beta chain appeared a few times. The antigen is undetermined. The CDR3 length is 11 residues. Trimming cost V 3 bases and J 11 bases, with 8 bases left between them. Then a second PCR, running roughly 7 to 11 cycles, was carried out with a sample-barcoded 5' primer and a J-beta primer mix. TCRdb reprocessed the 5' RACE reads via MiXCR and lists one record per CDR3 protein. The profile shows 450,000 to 700,000 distinct CDR3 sequences, roughly 28% of them singletons. The sample originates from a study of blood T cells in healthy people across ages. General study findings and limits: CMV status of donors was unknown, possibly confounding expanded clonotype changes. Roughly linearly, TCR beta diversity per million T cells fell as age increased.

Sequencing was done on a sample of blood. The sequence derives from a woman between 70 and 85 years old in good health. The rearrangement uses TRBV12-3 or TRBV12-4 and TRBJ1-5; possible D gene TRBD1, 5 bases. In nucleotides, the CDR3 is TGTGCCAGCAGTTTCGGGGGGACCCAGCATTTT. This sequence encodes CASSFGGTQHF.